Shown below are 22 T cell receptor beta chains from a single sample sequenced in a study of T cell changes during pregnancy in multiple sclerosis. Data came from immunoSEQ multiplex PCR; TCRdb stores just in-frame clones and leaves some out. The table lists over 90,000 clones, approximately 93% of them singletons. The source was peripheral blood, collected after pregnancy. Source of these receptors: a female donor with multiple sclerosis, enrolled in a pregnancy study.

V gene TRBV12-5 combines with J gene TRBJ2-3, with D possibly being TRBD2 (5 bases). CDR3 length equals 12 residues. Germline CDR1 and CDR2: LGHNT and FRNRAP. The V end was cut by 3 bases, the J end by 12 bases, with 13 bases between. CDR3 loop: CASGLGLFGQYF. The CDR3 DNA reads TGTGCTAGTGGTTTAGGACTGTTCGGCCAGTATTTT.

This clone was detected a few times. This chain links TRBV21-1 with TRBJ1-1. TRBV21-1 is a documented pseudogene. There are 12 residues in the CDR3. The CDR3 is CASSKDSTEAFF. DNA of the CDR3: TGTGCCAGCAGCAAAGATAGCACTGAAGCTTTCTTT.

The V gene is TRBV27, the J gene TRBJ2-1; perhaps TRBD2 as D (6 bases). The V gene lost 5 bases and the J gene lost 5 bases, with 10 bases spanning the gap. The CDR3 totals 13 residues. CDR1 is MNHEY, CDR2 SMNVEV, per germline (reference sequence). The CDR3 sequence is CASSMVADNEQFF. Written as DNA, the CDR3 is TGTGCCAGCAGTATGGTAGCGGACAATGAGCAGTTCTTC.

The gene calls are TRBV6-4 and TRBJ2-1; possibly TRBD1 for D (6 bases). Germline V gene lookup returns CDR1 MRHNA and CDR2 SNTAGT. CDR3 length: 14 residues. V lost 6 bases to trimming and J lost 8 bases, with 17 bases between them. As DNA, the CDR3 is TGTGCCAGCAGCCGGGACACATACGGGCATGAGCAGTTCTTC. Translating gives CASSRDTYGHEQFF.

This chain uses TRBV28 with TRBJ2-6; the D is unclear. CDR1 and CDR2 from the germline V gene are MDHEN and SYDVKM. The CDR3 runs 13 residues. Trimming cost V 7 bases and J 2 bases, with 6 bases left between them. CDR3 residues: CASKITGANVLTF. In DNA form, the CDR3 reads TGTGCCAGCAAAATAACTGGGGCCAACGTCCTGACTTTC. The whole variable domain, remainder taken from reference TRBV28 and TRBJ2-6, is DVKVTQSSRYLVKRTGEKVFLECVQDMDHENMFWYRQDPGLGLRLIYFSYDVKMKEKGDIPEGYSVSREKKERFSLILESASTNQTSMYLCASKITGANVLTFGAGSRLTVL.

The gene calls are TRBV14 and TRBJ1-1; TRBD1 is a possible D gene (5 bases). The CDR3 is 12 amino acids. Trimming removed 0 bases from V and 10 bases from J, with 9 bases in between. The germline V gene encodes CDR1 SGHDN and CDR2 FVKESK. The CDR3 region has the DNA TGTGCCAGCAGCCAAGACAGGGTGAGAGCTTTCTTT. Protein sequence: CASSQDRVRAFF.

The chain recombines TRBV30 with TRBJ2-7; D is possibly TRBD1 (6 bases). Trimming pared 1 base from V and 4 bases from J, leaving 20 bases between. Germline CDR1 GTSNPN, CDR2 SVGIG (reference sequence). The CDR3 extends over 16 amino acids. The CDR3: CAWSASTGNWLYEQYF. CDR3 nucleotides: TGTGCCTGGAGTGCCAGCACAGGGAATTGGTTATACGAGCAGTACTTC.

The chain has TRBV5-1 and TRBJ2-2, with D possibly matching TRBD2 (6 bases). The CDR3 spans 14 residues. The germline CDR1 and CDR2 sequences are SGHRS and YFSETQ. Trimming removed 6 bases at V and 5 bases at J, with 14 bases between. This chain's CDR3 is CASTPTSLTGELFF. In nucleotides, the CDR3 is TGCGCCAGCACCCCAACTAGCTTGACCGGGGAGCTGTTTTTT.

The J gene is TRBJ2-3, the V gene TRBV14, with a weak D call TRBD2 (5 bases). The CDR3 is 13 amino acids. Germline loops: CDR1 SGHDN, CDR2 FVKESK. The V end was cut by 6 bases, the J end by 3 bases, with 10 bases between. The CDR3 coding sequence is TGTGCCAGCAGTCTCAGGAGGACAGATACGCAGTATTTT. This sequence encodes CASSLRRTDTQYF.

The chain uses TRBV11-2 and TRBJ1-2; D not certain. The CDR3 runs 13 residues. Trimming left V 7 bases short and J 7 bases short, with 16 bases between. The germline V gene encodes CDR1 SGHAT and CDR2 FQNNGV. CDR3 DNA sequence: TGTGCCAGCACCCGAGGAGGGATCCCTGGCTACACCTTC. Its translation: CASTRGGIPGYTF.

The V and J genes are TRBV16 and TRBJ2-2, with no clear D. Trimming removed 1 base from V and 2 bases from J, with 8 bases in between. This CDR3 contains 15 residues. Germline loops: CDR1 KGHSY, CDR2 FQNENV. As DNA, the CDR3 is TGTGCCAGCAGCCAATTCAGGCCCAACACCGGGGAGCTGTTTTTT. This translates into CASSQFRPNTGELFF.

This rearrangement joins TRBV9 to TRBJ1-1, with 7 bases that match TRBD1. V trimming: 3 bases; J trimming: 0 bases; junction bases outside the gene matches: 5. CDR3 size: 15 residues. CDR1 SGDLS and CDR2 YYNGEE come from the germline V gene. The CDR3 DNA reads TGTGCCAGCAGCGGCGGGGACAGTTTGAACACTGAAGCTTTCTTT. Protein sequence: CASSGGDSLNTEAFF. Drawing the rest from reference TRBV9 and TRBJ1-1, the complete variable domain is DSGVTQTPKHLITATGQRVTLRCSPRSGDLSVYWYQQSLDQGLQFLIQYYNGEERAKGNILERFSAQQFPDLHSELNLSSLELGDSALYFCASSGGDSLNTEAFFGQGTRLTVV.

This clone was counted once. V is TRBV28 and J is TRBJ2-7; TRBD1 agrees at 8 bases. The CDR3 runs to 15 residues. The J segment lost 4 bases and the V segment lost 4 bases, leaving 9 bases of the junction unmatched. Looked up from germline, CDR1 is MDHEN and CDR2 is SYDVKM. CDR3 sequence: CASSSGGFKGYEQYF. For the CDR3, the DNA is TGTGCCAGCAGTTCAGGGGGCTTCAAGGGATACGAGCAGTACTTC.

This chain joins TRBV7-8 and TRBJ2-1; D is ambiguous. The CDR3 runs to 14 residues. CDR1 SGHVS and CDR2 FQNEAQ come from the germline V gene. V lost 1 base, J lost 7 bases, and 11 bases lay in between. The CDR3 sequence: CASSLGPPRNEQFF. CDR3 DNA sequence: TGTGCCAGCAGCTTAGGACCCCCTAGAAATGAGCAGTTCTTC.

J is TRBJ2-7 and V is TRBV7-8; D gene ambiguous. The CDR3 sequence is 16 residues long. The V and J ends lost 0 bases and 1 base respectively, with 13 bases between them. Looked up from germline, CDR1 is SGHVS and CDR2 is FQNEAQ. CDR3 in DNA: TGTGCCAGCAGCTTAGCAGTCGGTTATGAATCCTACGAGCAGTACTTC. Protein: CASSLAVGYESYEQYF.

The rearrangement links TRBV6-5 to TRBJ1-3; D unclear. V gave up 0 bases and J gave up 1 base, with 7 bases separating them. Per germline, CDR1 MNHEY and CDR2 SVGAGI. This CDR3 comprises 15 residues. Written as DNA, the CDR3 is TGTGCCAGCAGTTACTCGGCGGGATCTGGAAACACCATATATTTT. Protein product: CASSYSAGSGNTIYF.

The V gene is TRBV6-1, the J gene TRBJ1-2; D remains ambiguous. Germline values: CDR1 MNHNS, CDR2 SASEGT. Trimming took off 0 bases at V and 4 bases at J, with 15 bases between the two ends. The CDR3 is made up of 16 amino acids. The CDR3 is CASSEAALGGLYGYTF. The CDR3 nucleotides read TGTGCCAGCAGTGAAGCGGCCCTGGGAGGCCTCTATGGCTACACCTTC.

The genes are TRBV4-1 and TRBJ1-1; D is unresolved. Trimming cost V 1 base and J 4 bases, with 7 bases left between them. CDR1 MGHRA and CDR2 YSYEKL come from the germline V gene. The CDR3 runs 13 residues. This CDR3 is CASSQGRGTEAFF. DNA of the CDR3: TGCGCCAGCAGCCAAGGACGGGGCACTGAAGCTTTCTTT.

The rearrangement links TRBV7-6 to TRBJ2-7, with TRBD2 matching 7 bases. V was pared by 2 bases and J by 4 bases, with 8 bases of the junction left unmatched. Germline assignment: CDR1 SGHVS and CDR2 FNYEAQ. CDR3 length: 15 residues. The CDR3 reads CASSLLAAKGYEQYF. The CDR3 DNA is TGTGCCAGCAGCTTACTAGCGGCCAAAGGGTACGAGCAGTACTTC.

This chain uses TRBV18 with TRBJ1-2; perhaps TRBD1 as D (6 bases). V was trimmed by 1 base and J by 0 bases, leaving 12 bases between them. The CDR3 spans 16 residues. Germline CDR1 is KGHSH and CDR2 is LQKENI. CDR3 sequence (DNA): TGTGCCAGCTCACCACTCGACAGGCCCCCTAACTATGGCTACACCTTC. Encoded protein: CASSPLDRPPNYGYTF.

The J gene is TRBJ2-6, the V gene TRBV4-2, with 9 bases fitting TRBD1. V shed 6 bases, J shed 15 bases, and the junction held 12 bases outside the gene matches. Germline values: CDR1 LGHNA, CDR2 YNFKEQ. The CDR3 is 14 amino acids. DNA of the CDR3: TGTGCCAGCAGGCGGGACAGGGAGTTTAAAGACCTGACTTTC. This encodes CASRRDREFKDLTF.

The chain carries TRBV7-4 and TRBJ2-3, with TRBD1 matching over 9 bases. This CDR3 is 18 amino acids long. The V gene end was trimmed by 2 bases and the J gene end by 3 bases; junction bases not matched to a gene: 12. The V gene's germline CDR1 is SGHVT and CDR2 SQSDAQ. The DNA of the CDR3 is TGTGCCAGCAGCTTACGGACAGGGGAACATGAGGCTACAGATACGCAGTATTTT. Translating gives CASSLRTGEHEATDTQYF.